Each of the 31 T cell receptor beta chains below was sequenced from the same sample in a study of naive and memory T cell subsets listed by TCRdb under 2017. The study reported a robust and sensitive protocol to amplify, sequence and analyze TCRs, based on 3' ligation of a UMI-containing oligonucleotide to TCR cDNA. Library preparation employed 5' RACE. The sequencing machine was an Illumina MiSeq. The ligated cDNA was amplified by four rounds of PCR, in which nested alpha and beta constant region primers were used together with the SP2 primer. TCRdb reran the public reads through fastp at Q25 and MiXCR, keeping productive beta chains. Rows with one shared CDR3 protein collapse into an entry with the most common genes and DNA. The sample table shows roughly 48,000 distinct CDR3 sequences, and over 3.5% are seen once. Roughly 0.8% of the sample is in the top ten clones. These receptors all come from a female donor in good health.

Many counts were recorded for this clonotype. The V and J genes are TRBV10-2 and TRBJ2-5; 10 positions agree with TRBD1. The CDR3 is 16 amino acids. J lost 0 bases, V lost 6 bases, and 7 bases had no gene match. CDR1 and CDR2 (germline): WSHSY, SAAADI. CDR3 amino acids: CASSGTGESYQETQYF. CDR3 coding DNA: TGCGCCAGCAGCGGGACAGGGGAATCTTACCAAGAGACCCAGTACTTC.

This clonotype appeared many times. This chain joins TRBV19 and TRBJ2-1; 13 bases agree with TRBD2. V trimming: 4 bases; J trimming: 4 bases; junction bases outside the gene matches: 1. This CDR3 spans 15 amino acids. From germline, CDR1 is LNHDA and CDR2 SQIVND (reference sequence). CDR3 loop: CASSTGLAGYNEQFF. In DNA form, the CDR3 reads TGTGCCAGTAGTACGGGACTAGCGGGATACAATGAGCAGTTCTTC.

The table lists this clonotype with many counts. The V gene is TRBV3-1, the J gene TRBJ2-1, with 10 bases lining up with TRBD2. V dropped 0 bases and J dropped 6; count of bases not matched to a gene: 14. The CDR3 runs to 19 residues. CDR1 and CDR2 (germline): LGHDT, YNNKEL (reference sequence). The CDR3 here is CASSQDRRTSGRLVNEQFF. The CDR3 region has the DNA TGTGCCAGCAGCCAAGATCGACGGACTAGCGGCCGTTTGGTCAATGAGCAGTTCTTC.

The rearrangement links TRBV27 to TRBJ2-7, with 7 bases identical to TRBD1. This CDR3 is 15 amino acids long. Germline trimming cut 3 bases from V and 7 bases from J; bases unmatched to any gene: 12. CDR1 is MNHEY and CDR2 is SMNVEV in the germline V gene (reference sequence). CDR3 coding DNA: TGTGCCAGCAGTTTGCACAGGGGAAGACTTTGGGAGCAGTACTTC. Protein product: CASSLHRGRLWEQYF.

In this sample, this clonotype turned up many times. At one of its ends the junction is not consistent with the germline gene, which may arise from a read error. The chain combines TRBV6-5 with TRBJ1-5; D possibly corresponds to TRBD1 (6 bases). The germline gives CDR1 MNHEY, CDR2 SVGAGI. The CDR3 loop spans 15 amino acids. CDR3 sequence reads: CASSHSGASNQPQHF. The CDR3 DNA is TGTGCCAGCAGTCACTCGGGGGCGAGCAATCAGCCCCAGCATTTT.

This chain links TRBV28 with TRBJ1-1, with D hard to call. Germline CDR1 and CDR2: MDHEN and SYDVKM. V was cut by 3 bases and J by 0 bases, with 11 bases left in between. The CDR3 totals 15 residues. CDR3 coding DNA: TGTGCCAGCAGTTTTAAGGGCCGGGTGAACACTGAAGCTTTCTTT. It translates to CASSFKGRVNTEAFF.

This clonotype has ten or more counts. The V gene is TRBV24-1, the J gene TRBJ2-1, with 11 bases lining up with TRBD2. This CDR3 contains 17 residues. V lost 3 bases to trimming and J lost 6 bases; unmatched junction nucleotides: 9. Germline CDR1 KGHDR, CDR2 SFDVKD. CDR3 amino acids: CATSDELAGGQGNEQFF. In nucleotides, the CDR3 is TGTGCCACCAGTGATGAGTTAGCGGGAGGGCAGGGCAATGAGCAGTTCTTC.

With regard to this clonotype: A read error is possible here, since a much larger clone lies one base away. The V call is TRBV20-1, the J call TRBJ2-3, with TRBD2 as a possible D gene (6 bases). V was shortened by 5 bases and J by 2 bases, with 17 bases between the two germline ends. The CDR3 consists of 15 residues. Germline CDR1 and CDR2: DFQATT and SNEGSKA (reference sequence). In nucleotides, the CDR3 is TGCAGTGCTGCCCGGGGGTTTGGGAACACAGATACGCAGTATTTT. It yields the protein CSAARGFGNTDTQYF.

Many counts were recorded for this clonotype. The genes are TRBV4-1 and TRBJ2-2; D is ambiguous. Trimming took 1 base from V and 6 from J, leaving 9 bases between them. Germline lookup yields CDR1 MGHRA and CDR2 YSYEKL. This CDR3 spans 14 amino acids. The CDR3 sequence is CASSQVGWAGELFF. The CDR3 bases are TGCGCCAGCAGCCAAGTTGGTTGGGCCGGGGAGCTGTTTTTT.

This clonotype appeared many times. The rearrangement joins TRBV29-1 to TRBJ1-2; tentative D call: TRBD1 (5 bases). Looked up from germline, CDR1 is SQVTM and CDR2 is ANQGSEA. This CDR3 is built from 16 residues. With 3 bases removed from V and 0 bases from J, the gap between germline ends came to 17 bases. The CDR3 sequence is CSVESSGRLTNYGYTF. In DNA form, the CDR3 reads TGCAGCGTTGAGTCGTCAGGGAGGCTTACTAACTATGGCTACACCTTC.

This clonotype was observed many times. The rearrangement uses TRBV6-5 and TRBJ2-1; 8 bases align to TRBD1. The CDR3 length is 15 residues. The V and J ends lost 5 bases and 9 bases, in that order; junction bases with no gene match: 12. Germline lookup yields CDR1 MNHEY and CDR2 SVGAGI. Here the CDR3 DNA reads TGTGCCAGCAGTCCACAAGGTCAGGGGGCTGGTGAGCAGTTCTTC. Translating it yields CASSPQGQGAGEQFF.

Worth noting for this clonotype: A much larger clone sits a single nucleotide away, making a read error possible. The CDR3 sequence is CASRAQRGARDYGDTF. CDR3 DNA sequence: TGTGCCAGCAGAGCCCAGCGGGGGGCGCGCGACTATGGCGACACCTTC. The J gene is TRBJ1-2, the V gene TRBV27; D is perhaps TRBD1 (6 bases). The CDR3 runs to 16 residues. Germline CDR1 is MNHEY and CDR2 is SMNVEV (reference sequence).

This clonotype has only a few counts. V gene TRBV28 combines with J gene TRBJ2-3; no definite D call. The germline gives CDR1 MDHEN, CDR2 SYDVKM. The CDR3 runs to 16 residues. Trimming left V 7 bases short and J 1 base short, with 18 bases between. CDR3 sequence reads: CASTLGNDGGTDTQYF. The CDR3 DNA follows: TGTGCCAGCACCCTTGGGAACGACGGAGGCACAGATACGCAGTATTTT.

This clonotype was counted at least ten times. This sequence joins TRBV29-1 and TRBJ2-3, with D unclear. The CDR3 length is 16 residues. The V end was cut by 1 base, the J end by 0 bases, with 14 bases between. Germline V gives CDR1 SQVTM, CDR2 ANQGSEA. CDR3 nucleotide sequence: TGCAGCGTTGAAGCTGGAATCGTGGGAAGCACAGATACGCAGTATTTT. Its translation is CSVEAGIVGSTDTQYF.

Notes on this clonotype: A much larger clone differs from this one at a single base, so this may be a read error. V is TRBV28 and J is TRBJ2-5, with D unclear. Deletions cut 11 bases from V and 4 bases from J, with 5 bases between. The V gene's germline CDR1 is MDHEN and CDR2 SYDVKM. The CDR3 spans 9 residues. The CDR3 DNA sequence: TGTGCCGGACGAGAGACCCAGTACTTC. Amino acid sequence: CAGRETQYF.

This clonotype appeared many times. V gene TRBV29-1 combines with J gene TRBJ2-1; 12 positions agree with TRBD2. This CDR3 has 16 residues. Germline CDR1 is SQVTM and CDR2 is ANQGSEA. The J segment lost 0 bases and the V segment lost 7 bases, leaving 7 bases of the junction unmatched. The CDR3: CSATGTSGHSYNEQFF. CDR3 nucleotides: TGCAGCGCGACCGGGACTAGCGGGCACTCCTACAATGAGCAGTTCTTC.

This clonotype was found many times. The rearrangement links TRBV11-2 to TRBJ2-7, with 8 bases that match TRBD2. Germline-derived CDR1 and CDR2 are SGHAT and FQNNGV. This CDR3 region has 15 residues. V was clipped by 1 base and J by 6 bases; unmatched bases: 8. CDR3 loop: CASSLGSLAEIEQYF. CDR3 in DNA: TGTGCCAGCAGCTTAGGATCACTAGCGGAGATCGAGCAGTACTTC.

V gene TRBV27 combines with J gene TRBJ2-1; TRBD1 might be the D (6 bases). Looked up from germline, CDR1 is MNHEY and CDR2 is SMNVEV (reference sequence). Trimming took 5 bases from V and 0 from J, leaving 17 bases between them. CDR3 length: 17 residues. The DNA of the CDR3 is TGTGCCAGCAGTCCCCGGACAGCCTGGAGCTCCTACAATGAGCAGTTCTTC. The encoded protein is CASSPRTAWSSYNEQFF.

This clonotype was seen ten or more times. This rearrangement joins TRBV6-1 to TRBJ1-2, with D unresolved. Germline assignment: CDR1 MNHNS and CDR2 SASEGT. Trimming removed 1 base from V and 8 bases from J, with 8 bases in between. This CDR3 region has 12 residues. The CDR3 sequence: CASSEGAVGYTF. The CDR3 nucleotides read TGTGCCAGCAGTGAAGGGGCCGTCGGCTACACCTTC.

This clonotype came up many times. CDR3 in amino acids: CASSPPGTNTYEQYF. The DNA of the CDR3 is TGTGCCAGCAGCCCACCCGGGACCAACACCTACGAGCAGTACTTC. The V call is TRBV5-5, the J call TRBJ2-7; D may be TRBD1 or TRBD2 (5 bases each). The V end lost 4 bases, the J end lost 2 bases, and 16 bases lay between the germline ends. Germline V gives CDR1 SGHKS, CDR2 YYEKEE (reference sequence). The CDR3 has 15 residues. The full variable domain, rest sourced from reference TRBV5-5 and TRBJ2-7, is DAGVTQSPTHLIKTRGQQVTLRCSPISGHKSVSWYQQVLGQGPQFIFQYYEKEERGRGNFPDRFSARQFPNYSSELNVNALLLGDSALYLCASSPPGTNTYEQYFGPGTRLTVT.

This clonotype was found many times. The rearrangement joins TRBV6-2 or TRBV6-3 to TRBJ2-7; D might be TRBD1 (5 bases). CDR3 length: 16 amino acids. Trimming shortened V by 5 bases and J by 2 bases, and 19 bases separated the two germline ends. Germline values: CDR1 MNHEY, CDR2 SVGEGT. For the CDR3, the DNA is TGTGCCAGCAGTCAGAGACAGATAACGAGAGCCTACGAGCAGTACTTC. This encodes CASSQRQITRAYEQYF.

The rearrangement uses TRBV11-3 and TRBJ2-7, with TRBD2 matching over 8 bases. This CDR3 spans 15 amino acids. Germline CDR1 is SGHNT and CDR2 is YENEEA. V trimming: 1 base; J trimming: 4 bases; junction bases outside the gene matches: 6. The CDR3 region is CASSLGASGLYEQYF. CDR3 nucleotide sequence: TGTGCCAGCAGCTTAGGAGCTAGCGGGTTATACGAGCAGTACTTC. Combining the CDR3 with reference TRBV11-3 and TRBJ2-7 gives the whole variable domain EAGVVQSPRYKIIEKKQPVAFWCNPISGHNTLYWYLQNLGQGPELLIRYENEEAVDDSQLPKDRFSAERLKGVDSTLKIQPAELGDSAVYLCASSLGASGLYEQYFGPGTRLTVT.

This clonotype showed up many times. The rearrangement joins TRBV12-3 or TRBV12-4 to TRBJ1-2, with TRBD1 as a possible D gene (6 bases). This CDR3 contains 11 residues. V lost 5 bases to trimming and J lost 5 bases, with 6 bases between them. The CDR3 DNA reads as TGTGCCAGCAGTACAGGGTATGGCTACACCTTC. Protein: CASSTGYGYTF.

This clonotype was detected a few times. The J gene is TRBJ1-2, the V gene TRBV7-9; D not certain. CDR3 length equals 13 residues. The V gene lost 0 bases and the J gene lost 3 bases, with 5 bases spanning the gap. Germline V CDR1 and CDR2: SEHNR, FQNEAQ (reference sequence). The CDR3 region is CASSLACDYGYTF. The CDR3 nucleotides are TGTGCCAGCAGCTTAGCCTGTGACTATGGCTACACCTTC.

This clonotype was found many times. V usage is TRBV24-1 and J usage is TRBJ2-7; no reliable D call. CDR3 size: 15 residues. Trimming stripped 4 bases from V and 7 bases from J, with 19 bases between. Germline V gene lookup returns CDR1 KGHDR and CDR2 SFDVKD. The CDR3 here is CATSDPTDRAREQYF. The CDR3 nucleotides read TGTGCCACCAGTGACCCTACAGACCGCGCTCGGGAGCAGTACTTC.

This clonotype was picked up a small number of times. This chain joins TRBV6-1 and TRBJ1-1, with D hard to call. This CDR3 spans 14 amino acids. V shed 4 bases and J shed 0 bases, with 9 bases lying between them. Germline V lookup: CDR1 MNHNS, CDR2 SASEGT. The CDR3, as DNA: TGTGCCAGCAGTGTCATGGGGATGAACACTGAAGCTTTCTTT. Translated, it gives CASSVMGMNTEAFF.

At least ten counts were recorded for this clonotype. The chain couples TRBV12-5 to TRBJ2-1; 12 bases align to TRBD2. Per germline, CDR1 LGHNT and CDR2 FRNRAP. This CDR3 spans 18 amino acids. Trimming at V came to 0 bases and at J to 3 bases, leaving 6 bases not matched to a gene. CDR3 DNA sequence: TGTGCTAGTGGTTTGGTCCCTATACTAGCGGGAGGCTACAATGAGCAGTTCTTC. Its protein is CASGLVPILAGGYNEQFF.

The sample holds many counts of this clonotype. The chain uses TRBV6-2 or TRBV6-3 and TRBJ2-7; D unclear. V lost 4 bases, J lost 3 bases, and 10 bases lay in between. Germline lookup yields CDR1 MNHEY and CDR2 SVGEGT. The CDR3 length is 13 residues. The CDR3 DNA reads TGTGCCAGCAGTTGGGCATCAGGCTACGAGCAGTACTTC. Translated, it gives CASSWASGYEQYF.

Concerning this clonotype itself: Given a much more abundant clone one base away, this may be a read error. This chain connects TRBV25-1 to TRBJ1-5; D gene ambiguous. Looked up from germline, CDR1 is MGHDK and CDR2 is SYGVNS. This CDR3 region has 13 residues. The CDR3 protein is CASSVRESQPQNF. The DNA of the CDR3 is TGTGCCAGCAGTGTGAGGGAGAGTCAGCCCCAGAATTTT. Full variable domain (outside the CDR3, taken from reference TRBV25-1 and TRBJ1-5): EADIYQTPRYLVIGTGKKITLECSQTMGHDKMYWYQQDPGMELHLIHYSYGVNSTEKGDLSSESTVSRIRTEHFPLTLESARPSHTSQYLCASSVRESQPQNFGDGTRLSIL.

This clonotype was seen ten or more times. The gene calls are TRBV3-1 and TRBJ2-1; a possible D gene is TRBD1 (6 bases). There are 15 residues in the CDR3. Germline CDR1 reads LGHDT; CDR2 reads YNNKEL (reference sequence). V was shortened by 0 bases and J by 2 bases, with 8 bases between the two germline ends. The CDR3 region is CASSQEGTPYNEQFF. The CDR3, as DNA: TGTGCCAGCAGCCAAGAGGGGACACCCTACAATGAGCAGTTCTTC.

Notes on this clonotype: This may stem from a read error, because a much larger clone lies one nucleotide away. The J gene is TRBJ1-1, the V gene TRBV6-5, with 8 bases lining up with TRBD1. J gave up 5 bases and V 0 bases, and 5 bases lay outside the gene matches. Germline loops: CDR1 MNHEY, CDR2 SVGAGI. The CDR3 spans 15 residues. The CDR3: CASSYSDRGGTEAFF. The CDR3 DNA sequence: TGTGCCAGCAGTTACTCAGACAGGGGAGGGACTGAAGCTTTCTTT.